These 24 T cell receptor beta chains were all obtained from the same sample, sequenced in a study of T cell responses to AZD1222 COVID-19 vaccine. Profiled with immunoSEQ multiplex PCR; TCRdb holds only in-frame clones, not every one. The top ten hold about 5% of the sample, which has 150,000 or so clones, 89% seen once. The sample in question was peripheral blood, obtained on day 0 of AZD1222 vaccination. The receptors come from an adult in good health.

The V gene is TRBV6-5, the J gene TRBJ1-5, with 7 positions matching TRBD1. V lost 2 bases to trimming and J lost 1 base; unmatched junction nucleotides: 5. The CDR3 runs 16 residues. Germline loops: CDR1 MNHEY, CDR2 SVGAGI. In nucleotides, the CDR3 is TGTGCCAGCAGTTACATGGGACAGTGGAGCAATCAGCCCCAGCATTTT. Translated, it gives CASSYMGQWSNQPQHF.

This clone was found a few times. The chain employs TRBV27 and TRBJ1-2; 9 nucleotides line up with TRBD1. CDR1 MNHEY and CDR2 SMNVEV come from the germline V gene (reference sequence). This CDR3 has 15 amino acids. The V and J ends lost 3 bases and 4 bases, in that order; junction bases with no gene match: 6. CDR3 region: CASSFSDRGGYGYTF. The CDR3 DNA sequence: TGTGCCAGCAGTTTCTCGGACAGGGGCGGCTATGGCTACACCTTC.

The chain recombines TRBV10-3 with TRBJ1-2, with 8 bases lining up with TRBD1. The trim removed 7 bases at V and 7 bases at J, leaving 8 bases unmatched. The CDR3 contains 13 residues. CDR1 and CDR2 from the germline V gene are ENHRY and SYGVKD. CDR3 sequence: CAINEDRVGGYTF. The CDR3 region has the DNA TGTGCCATCAACGAGGACAGGGTTGGTGGCTACACCTTC.

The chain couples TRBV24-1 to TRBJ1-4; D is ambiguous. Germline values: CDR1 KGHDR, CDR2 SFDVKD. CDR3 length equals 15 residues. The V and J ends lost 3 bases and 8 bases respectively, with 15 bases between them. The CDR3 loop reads CATSDEADTSEKLFF. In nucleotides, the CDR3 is TGTGCCACCAGTGATGAAGCTGACACATCGGAAAAACTGTTTTTT.

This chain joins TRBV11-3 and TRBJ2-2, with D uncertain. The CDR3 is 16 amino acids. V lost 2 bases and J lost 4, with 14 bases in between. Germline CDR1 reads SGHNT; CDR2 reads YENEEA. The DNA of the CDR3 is TGTGCCAGCAGCTTAAGTGCCAATCTATTCACCGGGGAGCTGTTTTTT. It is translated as CASSLSANLFTGELFF.

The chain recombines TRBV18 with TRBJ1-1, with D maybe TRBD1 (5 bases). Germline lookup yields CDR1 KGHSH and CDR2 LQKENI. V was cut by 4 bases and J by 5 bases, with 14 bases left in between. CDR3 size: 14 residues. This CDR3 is CASSRGRGDTEAFF. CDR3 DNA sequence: TGTGCCAGCTCACGAGGAAGGGGTGATACTGAAGCTTTCTTT. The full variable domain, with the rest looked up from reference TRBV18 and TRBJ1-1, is NAGVMQNPRHLVRRRGQEARLRCSPMKGHSHVYWYRQLPEEGLKFMVYLQKENIIDESGMPKERFSAEFPKEGPSILRIQQVVRGDSAAYFCASSRGRGDTEAFFGQGTRLTVV.

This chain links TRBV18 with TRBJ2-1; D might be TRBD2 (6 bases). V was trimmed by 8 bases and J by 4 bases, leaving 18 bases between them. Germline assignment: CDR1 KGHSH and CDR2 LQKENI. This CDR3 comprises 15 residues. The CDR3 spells CASQAGRIEYNEQFF. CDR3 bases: TGTGCCAGCCAAGCGGGCAGGATCGAATACAATGAGCAGTTCTTC.

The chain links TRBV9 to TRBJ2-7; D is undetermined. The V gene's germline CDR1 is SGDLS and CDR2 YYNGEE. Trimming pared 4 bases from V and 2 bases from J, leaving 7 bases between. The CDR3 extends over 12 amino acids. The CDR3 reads CASSPRPYEQYF. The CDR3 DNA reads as TGTGCCAGCAGCCCCCGCCCCTACGAGCAGTACTTC.

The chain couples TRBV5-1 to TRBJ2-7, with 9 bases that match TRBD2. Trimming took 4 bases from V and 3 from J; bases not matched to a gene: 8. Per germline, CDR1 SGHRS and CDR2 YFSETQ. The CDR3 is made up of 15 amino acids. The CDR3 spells CASSTHSGSIYEQYF. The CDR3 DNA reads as TGCGCCAGCAGCACTCATAGCGGGAGCATCTACGAGCAGTACTTC. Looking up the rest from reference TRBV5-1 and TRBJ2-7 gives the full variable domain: KAGVTQTPRYLIKTRGQQVTLSCSPISGHRSVSWYQQTPGQGLQFLFEYFSETQRNKGNFPGRFSGRQFSNSRSEMNVSTLELGDSALYLCASSTHSGSIYEQYFGPGTRLTVT.

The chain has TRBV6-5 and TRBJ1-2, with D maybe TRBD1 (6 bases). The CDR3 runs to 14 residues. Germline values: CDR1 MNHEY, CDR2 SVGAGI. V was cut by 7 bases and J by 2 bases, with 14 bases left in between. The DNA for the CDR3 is TGTGCCAGCAATGTGGGACATCCGAACTATGGCTACACCTTC. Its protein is CASNVGHPNYGYTF.

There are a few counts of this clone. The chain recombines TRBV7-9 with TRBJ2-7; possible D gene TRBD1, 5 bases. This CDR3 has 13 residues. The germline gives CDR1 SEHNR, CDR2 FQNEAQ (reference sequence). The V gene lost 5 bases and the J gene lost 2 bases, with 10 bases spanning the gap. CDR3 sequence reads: CASSQTETYEQYF. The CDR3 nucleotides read TGTGCCAGCAGCCAGACAGAAACCTACGAGCAGTACTTC.

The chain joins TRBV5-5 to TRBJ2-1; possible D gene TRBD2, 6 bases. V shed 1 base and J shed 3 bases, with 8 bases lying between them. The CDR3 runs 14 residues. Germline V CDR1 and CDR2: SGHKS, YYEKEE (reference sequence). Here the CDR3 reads CASSLREHYNEQFF. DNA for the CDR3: TGTGCCAGCAGCTTGCGGGAGCACTACAATGAGCAGTTCTTC.

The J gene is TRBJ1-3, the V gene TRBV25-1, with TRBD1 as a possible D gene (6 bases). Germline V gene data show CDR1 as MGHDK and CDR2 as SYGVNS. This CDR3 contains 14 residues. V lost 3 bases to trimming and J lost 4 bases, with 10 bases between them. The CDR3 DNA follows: TGTGCCAGCAGTGAGGGGGGGCTAGGAAACACCATATATTTT. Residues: CASSEGGLGNTIYF.

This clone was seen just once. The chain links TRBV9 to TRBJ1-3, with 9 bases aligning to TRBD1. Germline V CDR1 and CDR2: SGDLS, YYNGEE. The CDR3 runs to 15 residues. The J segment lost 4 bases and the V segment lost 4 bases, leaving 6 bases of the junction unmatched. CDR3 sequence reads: CASSPRQGDGNTIYF. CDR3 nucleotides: TGTGCCAGCAGCCCAAGACAGGGGGACGGAAACACCATATATTTT.

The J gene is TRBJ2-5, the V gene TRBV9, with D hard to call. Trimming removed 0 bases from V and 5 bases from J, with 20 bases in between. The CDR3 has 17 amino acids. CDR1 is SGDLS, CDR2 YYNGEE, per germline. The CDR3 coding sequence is TGTGCCAGCAGCGTAGGGGCCACTTCAGAAATCCGCGAGACCCAGTACTTC. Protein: CASSVGATSEIRETQYF.

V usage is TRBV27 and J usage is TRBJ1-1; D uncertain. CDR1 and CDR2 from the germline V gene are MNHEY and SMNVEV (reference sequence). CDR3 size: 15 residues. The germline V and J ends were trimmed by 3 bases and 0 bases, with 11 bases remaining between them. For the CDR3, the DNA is TGTGCCAGCAGTTTTGACCGAGCAATGAACACTGAAGCTTTCTTT. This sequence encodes CASSFDRAMNTEAFF.

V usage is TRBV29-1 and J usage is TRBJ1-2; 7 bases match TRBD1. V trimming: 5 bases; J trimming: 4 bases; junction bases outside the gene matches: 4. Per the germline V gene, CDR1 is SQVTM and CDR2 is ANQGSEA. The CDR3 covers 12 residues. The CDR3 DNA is TGCAGCGTTAGGGGGCAGACCTATGGCTACACCTTC. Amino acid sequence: CSVRGQTYGYTF.

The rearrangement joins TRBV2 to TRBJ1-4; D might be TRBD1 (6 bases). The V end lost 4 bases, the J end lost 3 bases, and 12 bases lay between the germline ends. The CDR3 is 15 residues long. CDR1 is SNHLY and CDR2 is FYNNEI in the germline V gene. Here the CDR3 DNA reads TGTGCCAGCAGTGTAACAGGGCGTCCTAATGAAAAACTGTTTTTT. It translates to CASSVTGRPNEKLFF.

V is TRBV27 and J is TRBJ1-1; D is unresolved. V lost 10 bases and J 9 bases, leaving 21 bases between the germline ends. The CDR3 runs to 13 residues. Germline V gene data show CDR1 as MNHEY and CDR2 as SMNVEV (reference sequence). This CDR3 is CATQSTAGQQAFF. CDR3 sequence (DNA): TGTGCCACCCAGAGTACGGCCGGGCAGCAAGCTTTCTTT.

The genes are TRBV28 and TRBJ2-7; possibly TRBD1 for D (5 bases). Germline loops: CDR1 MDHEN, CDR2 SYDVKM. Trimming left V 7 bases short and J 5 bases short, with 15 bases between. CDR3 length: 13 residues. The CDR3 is CASINAGMNEQYF. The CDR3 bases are TGTGCCAGCATTAACGCAGGGATGAACGAGCAGTACTTC.

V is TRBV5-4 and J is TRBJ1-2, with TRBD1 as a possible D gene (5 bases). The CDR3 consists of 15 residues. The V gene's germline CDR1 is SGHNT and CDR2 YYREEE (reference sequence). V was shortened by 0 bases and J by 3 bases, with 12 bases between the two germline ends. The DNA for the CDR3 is TGTGCCAGCAGCTTGGCCGGGGGTGGGGACTATGGCTACACCTTC. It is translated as CASSLAGGGDYGYTF.

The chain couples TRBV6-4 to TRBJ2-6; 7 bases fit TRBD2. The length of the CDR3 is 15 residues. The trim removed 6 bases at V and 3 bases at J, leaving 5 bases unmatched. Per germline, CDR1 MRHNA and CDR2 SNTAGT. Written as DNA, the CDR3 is TGTGCCAGCAGCCCGGGGGGTAGTGGGGCCAACGTCCTGACTTTC. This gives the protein CASSPGGSGANVLTF.

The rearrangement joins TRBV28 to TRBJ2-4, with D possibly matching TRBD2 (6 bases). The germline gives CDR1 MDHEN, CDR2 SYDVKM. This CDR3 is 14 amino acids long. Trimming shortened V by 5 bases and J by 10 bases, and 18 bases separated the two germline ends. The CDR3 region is CASSPRLAGRIQYF. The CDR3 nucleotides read TGTGCCAGCAGTCCCCGCCTCGCTGGGAGGATTCAGTACTTC.

The CDR3 DNA reads TGTGCCAGCAGCGTGCAAAGCGCTCCAGATACGCAGTATTTT. Protein sequence: CASSVQSAPDTQYF. V and J are TRBV9 and TRBJ2-3, with D unresolved. Germline V gene sequence: CDR1 SGDLS, CDR2 YYNGEE. There are 14 residues in the CDR3. V was clipped by 2 bases and J by 4 bases, with 11 bases between them.